A single TCR beta chain is shown here with its context. The data derive from a study of siplizumab effects on memory and regulatory T cells. Repertoires were generated with immunoSEQ multiplex PCR, while TCRdb's copy carries only in-frame clones and drops some. This sample has roughly 120,000 clones, with roughly 89% found just once. Germline V gene sequence: CDR1 SGHRS, CDR2 YFSETQ. Deletions cut 0 bases from V and 6 bases from J, with 15 bases between. The CDR3 totals 16 residues. The TCR sequence derives from a human donor in good health. Sequencing used CD4+ T cells sorted from blood. The chain joins TRBV5-1 to TRBJ1-4, with D unresolved. CDR3 DNA sequence: TGCGCCAGCAGCTTGGGTAACTTCGGATTAGATGAAAAACTGTTTTTT. Translating it yields CASSLGNFGLDEKLFF.